These 10 T cell receptor beta chains were all obtained from the same sample, sequenced in a study of blood T cell repertoires in COVID-19. Generated by immunoSEQ multiplex PCR, the TCRdb table keeps only in-frame clones and is missing some. Of approximately 300,000 clones in the sample, 80% to 90% were seen once. The material sequenced was PBMCs or T cells enriched from blood (not recorded which). The receptors were sampled from a woman in her twenties or thirties who had recovered from COVID-19.

This chain uses TRBV19 with TRBJ1-5; D not resolved. Germline-derived CDR1 and CDR2 are LNHDA and SQIVND (reference sequence). The CDR3 consists of 16 residues. Trimming shortened V by 5 bases and J by 3 bases, and 17 bases separated the two germline ends. The CDR3 sequence is CASSPPAEGYNQPQHF. Here the CDR3 DNA reads TGTGCCAGTAGTCCCCCGGCCGAGGGATACAATCAGCCCCAGCATTTT.

The table lists this clone with a few counts. Other DNA sequences from this sample encode an identical CDR3 as well. This chain joins TRBV7-9 and TRBJ1-1; D not certain. V dropped 3 bases and J dropped 3 bases, with 17 bases sitting between them. Germline V gene data show CDR1 as SEHNR and CDR2 as FQNEAQ (reference sequence). This CDR3 has 16 residues. The DNA for the CDR3 is TGTGCCAGCAGCTTGCATAGGAGAGGGCAAGACACTGAAGCTTTCTTT. Translated: CASSLHRRGQDTEAFF.

The CDR3 DNA sequence: TGTGCCAGCAGCTCTAGAGATACGCAGTATTTT. It translates to CASSSRDTQYF. The V gene is TRBV7-6, the J gene TRBJ2-3, with unresolved D. Trimming cost V 4 bases and J 5 bases, with 4 bases left between them. The CDR3 length is 11 residues. Germline lookup yields CDR1 SGHVS and CDR2 FNYEAQ.

The V call is TRBV29-1, the J call TRBJ1-5, with TRBD1 identical over 10 bases. The CDR3 extends over 17 amino acids. Trimming removed 6 bases from V and 4 bases from J; junction bases left unmatched: 15. CDR1 is SQVTM and CDR2 is ANQGSEA in the germline V gene. CDR3 region: CSVWCPPGTGANQPQHF. The CDR3, as DNA: TGCAGCGTCTGGTGCCCCCCCGGGACAGGGGCAAATCAGCCCCAGCATTTT.

The rearrangement links TRBV6-5 to TRBJ1-1; no firm D call. The CDR3 totals 13 residues. Trimming left V 5 bases short and J 4 bases short, with 11 bases between. Germline loops: CDR1 MNHEY, CDR2 SVGAGI. The CDR3 loop is CASSIREGTEAFF. The CDR3, as DNA: TGTGCCAGCAGTATTAGGGAGGGCACTGAAGCTTTCTTT.

The chain combines TRBV19 with TRBJ1-2, with a weak D call TRBD1 (6 bases). Per the germline V gene, CDR1 is LNHDA and CDR2 is SQIVND (reference sequence). This CDR3 is built from 10 residues. With 7 bases removed from V and 8 bases from J, the gap between germline ends came to 8 bases. CDR3: CASTGDGYTF. DNA of the CDR3: TGTGCCAGTACAGGGGACGGCTACACCTTC.

This clone turned up a few times. The chain joins TRBV19 to TRBJ2-2, with TRBD2 matching 7 bases. This CDR3 region has 17 residues. V lost 3 bases and J lost 3; bases outside the gene matches: 10. CDR1 is LNHDA, CDR2 SQIVND, per germline (reference sequence). The CDR3 is CASSIQGGAGDTGELFF. CDR3 nucleotides: TGTGCCAGTAGTATTCAGGGAGGGGCCGGGGACACCGGGGAGCTGTTTTTT.

This chain joins TRBV28 and TRBJ2-3, with D possibly TRBD2 on 5 matching bases. CDR3 length equals 15 residues. Trimming left V 5 bases short and J 0 bases short, with 12 bases between. Germline CDR1 is MDHEN and CDR2 is SYDVKM. CDR3 bases: TGTGCCAGCAGTCATGGACTGACTAGCACAGATACGCAGTATTTT. This codes for CASSHGLTSTDTQYF.

V and J are TRBV4-1 and TRBJ1-5; perhaps TRBD1 as D (6 bases). The CDR3 is 16 amino acids. Germline CDR1 and CDR2: MGHRA and YSYEKL. Trimming cost V 1 base and J 0 bases, with 10 bases left between them. The CDR3 DNA is TGCGCCAGCAGCCAAGGGGCAGGGGTTAGCAATCAGCCCCAGCATTTT. Encoded protein: CASSQGAGVSNQPQHF.

This clone was recorded a few times. The chain carries TRBV2 and TRBJ2-3; TRBD2 agrees at 7 bases. V trimming: 4 bases; J trimming: 4 bases; junction bases outside the gene matches: 5. CDR1 and CDR2 (germline): SNHLY, FYNNEI. The CDR3 consists of 14 residues. In DNA, the CDR3 is TGTGCCAGCAGTGGGACTAGGTTTTCAGATACGCAGTATTTT. Amino acids: CASSGTRFSDTQYF. Supplemented by reference TRBV2 and TRBJ2-3, the full variable domain reads EPEVTQTPSHQVTQMGQEVILRCVPISNHLYFYWYRQILGQKVEFLVSFYNNEISEKSEIFDDQFSVERPDGSNFTLKIRSTKLEDSAMYFCASSGTRFSDTQYFGPGTRLTVL.